This entry lists 29 T cell receptor beta chains sequenced from one sample in a study of breast tumors, draining lymph nodes, adjacent tissues. TCRdb reprocessed the multiplex PCR reads with MiXCR, giving one entry per CDR3 protein. The data show tens of thousands of distinct CDR3 sequences, about 21% seen once. Sequencing was done on a sample of breast tumor tissue. Source of these receptors: a female donor with breast cancer. Some clones in this sample may be carry-over from other donors' samples.

This clonotype was observed at least ten times. The V call is TRBV7-2, the J call TRBJ1-2; D ambiguous. From germline, CDR1 is SGHTA and CDR2 FQGNSA. This CDR3 region has 14 residues. V dropped 1 base and J dropped 4 bases, with 10 bases sitting between them. The CDR3 DNA reads as TGTGCCAGCAGCTTAGACAGATCTTTCTATGGCTACACCTTC. This encodes CASSLDRSFYGYTF. The full variable domain, in which reference TRBV7-2 and TRBJ1-2 provide the parts outside the CDR3, is GAGVSQSPSNKVTEKGKDVELRCDPISGHTALYWYRQSLGQGLEFLIYFQGNSAPDKSGLPSDRFSAERTGGSVSTLTIQRTQQEDSAVYLCASSLDRSFYGYTFGSGTRLTVV.

In its sample, this clonotype ranks as medium-sized (0.01 to 0.1%). V is TRBV4-2 and J is TRBJ2-7; either TRBD1 or TRBD2 may supply D (5 bases each). The CDR3 sequence is 18 residues long. V was pared by 5 bases and J by 2 bases, with 25 bases between. The V gene's germline CDR1 is LGHNA and CDR2 YNFKEQ. CDR3 residues: CASSNQGFRSLGAYEQYF. In DNA form, the CDR3 reads TGTGCCAGCAGCAACCAGGGTTTCCGGTCCCTCGGGGCCTACGAGCAGTACTTC.

This clonotype was detected many times. V usage is TRBV7-9 and J usage is TRBJ1-5; 8 bases match TRBD1. Germline V gene data show CDR1 as SEHNR and CDR2 as FQNEAQ (reference sequence). J was trimmed by 2 bases and V by 4 bases; bases with no gene match: 7. The CDR3 covers 16 residues. CDR3 coding DNA: TGTGCCAGCAGCTCGGACAGGGTGGGAGGCAATCAGCCCCAGCATTTT. It specifies CASSSDRVGGNQPQHF.

This clonotype was detected ten times or more. This chain links TRBV9 with TRBJ2-7, with TRBD1 as a possible D gene (6 bases). The CDR3 totals 14 residues. Deletions cut 1 base from V and 5 bases from J, with 13 bases between. CDR1 and CDR2 from the germline V gene are SGDLS and YYNGEE. The CDR3 sequence: CASSVQQGWDEQYF. Here the CDR3 DNA reads TGTGCCAGCAGCGTACAACAGGGCTGGGACGAGCAGTACTTC.

This clonotype was counted at least ten times. This chain links TRBV7-8 with TRBJ2-5, with D perhaps being TRBD1 or TRBD2 (5 bases each). V gave up 1 base and J gave up 3 bases, with 15 bases separating them. CDR1 SGHVS and CDR2 FQNEAQ come from the germline V gene. CDR3 length: 16 residues. CDR3 coding DNA: TGTGCCAGCAGCTTAGAGCACTGGGACGACAAAGAGACCCAGTACTTC. Translating gives CASSLEHWDDKETQYF.

This clonotype was detected ten times or more. V usage is TRBV6-1 and J usage is TRBJ2-7; no reliable D call. The V gene lost 0 bases and the J gene lost 2 bases, with 11 bases spanning the gap. In germline, CDR1 is MNHNS, CDR2 SASEGT. This CDR3 contains 15 residues. The chain's CDR3 is CASSEALNPTYEQYF. In nucleotides, the CDR3 is TGTGCCAGCAGTGAAGCTTTGAACCCGACCTACGAGCAGTACTTC.

This clonotype was detected ten times or more. This chain uses TRBV6-1 with TRBJ1-4; D is ambiguous. The length of the CDR3 is 14 residues. V lost 5 bases and J 11 bases, leaving 18 bases between the germline ends. CDR1 MNHNS and CDR2 SASEGT come from the germline V gene. The CDR3 is CASSSPPFEPKLFF. As DNA, the CDR3 is TGTGCCAGCAGTTCACCCCCCTTCGAGCCTAAACTGTTTTTT.

The rearrangement joins TRBV2 to TRBJ2-7; D call uncertain. V was cut by 6 bases and J by 7 bases, with 16 bases left in between. The CDR3 has 13 residues. Germline CDR1 is SNHLY and CDR2 is FYNNEI. The CDR3 nucleotides read TGTGCCAGCAGCCCAGGTCCGGCGGTGGAGCAGTACTTC. Its protein product is CASSPGPAVEQYF.

This clonotype is medium-sized. V is TRBV19 and J is TRBJ2-3; 10 bases align to TRBD2. This CDR3 spans 14 amino acids. The junction had 5 bases not matched to a gene; V was cut back by 5 bases and J by 6 bases. CDR1 and CDR2 (germline): LNHDA, SQIVND (reference sequence). The DNA for the CDR3 is TGTGCCAGTAGTCCAGCGGGAGGGCGGGATACGCAGTATTTT. Residues: CASSPAGGRDTQYF.

Only a few counts were recorded for this clonotype. This chain uses TRBV18 with TRBJ2-1; D is unresolved. The CDR3 is made up of 15 amino acids. V was clipped by 2 bases and J by 0 bases, with 8 bases between them. Germline V CDR1 and CDR2: KGHSH, LQKENI. The CDR3 spells CASSPKGASYNEQFF. CDR3 nucleotides: TGTGCCAGCTCACCAAAAGGTGCCTCCTACAATGAGCAGTTCTTC.

This clonotype was observed many times. The CDR3 is CASSFRDASTDTQYF. CDR3 bases: TGTGCCAGCAGCTTCCGGGACGCAAGCACAGATACGCAGTATTTT. The gene calls are TRBV7-8 and TRBJ2-3; possibly TRBD1 or TRBD2 for D (5 bases each). Germline lookup yields CDR1 SGHVS and CDR2 FQNEAQ. The CDR3 length is 15 residues. The germline V and J ends were trimmed by 3 bases and 0 bases, with 10 bases remaining between them. The whole variable domain, filled in from reference TRBV7-8 and TRBJ2-3, reads GAGVSQSPRYKVAKRGQDVALRCDPISGHVSLFWYQQALGQGPEFLTYFQNEAQLDKSGLPSDRFFAERPEGSVSTLKIQRTQQEDSAVYLCASSFRDASTDTQYFGPGTRLTVL.

This clonotype was seen at least ten times. The V call is TRBV20-1, the J call TRBJ1-2; D remains unclear. Germline CDR1 is DFQATT and CDR2 is SNEGSKA (reference sequence). The CDR3 is 14 residues long. Trimming removed 8 bases from V and 1 base from J, with 17 bases in between. The DNA for the CDR3 is TGCAGTACCCTTCGACGGAGGAGTAACTATGGCTACACCTTC. It encodes CSTLRRRSNYGYTF.

This clonotype occurred many times. This rearrangement joins TRBV7-9 to TRBJ1-4, with 7 bases identical to TRBD1. Per germline, CDR1 SEHNR and CDR2 FQNEAQ (reference sequence). The CDR3 spans 19 residues. Trimming removed 5 bases from V and 0 bases from J; junction bases left unmatched: 15. CDR3 loop: CASSQPRSGTAATNEKLFF. As DNA, the CDR3 is TGTGCCAGCAGCCAACCAAGATCCGGGACAGCAGCAACTAATGAAAAACTGTTTTTT. Using reference TRBV7-9 and TRBJ1-4 for the parts outside the CDR3, the full variable domain is DTGVSQNPRHKITKRGQNVTFRCDPISEHNRLYWYRQTLGQGPEFLTYFQNEAQLEKSRLLSDRFSAERPKGSFSTLEIQRTEQGDSAMYLCASSQPRSGTAATNEKLFFGSGTQLSVL.

In its sample, this clonotype was seen once. V gene TRBV20-1 combines with J gene TRBJ1-6, with D tentatively TRBD1 (5 bases). This CDR3 region has 14 residues. The germline V and J ends were trimmed by 4 bases and 2 bases, with 9 bases remaining between them. The V gene's germline CDR1 is DFQATT and CDR2 SNEGSKA (reference sequence). Here the CDR3 reads CSAMGLAYNSPLHF. CDR3 sequence (DNA): TGCAGTGCTATGGGGCTCGCCTATAATTCACCCCTCCACTTT.

This clonotype was detected many times. This chain joins TRBV11-2 and TRBJ1-2; D ambiguous. Germline assignment: CDR1 SGHAT and CDR2 FQNNGV. The CDR3 is made up of 16 amino acids. The V end lost 0 bases, the J end lost 5 bases, and 16 bases lay between the germline ends. This CDR3 is CASSLEPAGSRYGYTF. The CDR3 DNA reads as TGTGCCAGCAGCTTAGAACCGGCAGGATCGAGGTATGGCTACACCTTC. Combining the CDR3 with reference TRBV11-2 and TRBJ1-2 gives the whole variable domain EAGVAQSPRYKIIEKRQSVAFWCNPISGHATLYWYQQILGQGPKLLIQFQNNGVVDDSQLPKDRFSAERLKGVDSTLKIQPAKLEDSAVYLCASSLEPAGSRYGYTFGSGTRLTVV.

On this clonotype: This may be a read error, as it is one base from a much larger clone. This CDR3 fails to terminate in the conserved phenylalanine or tryptophan, so it likely reflects a read error. The rearrangement uses TRBV19 and TRBJ1-6; a weak D match, TRBD1 (5 bases). CDR3 length equals 13 residues. Between the trimmed V and J ends, which lost 4 bases and 7 bases, there was a span of 8 bases. From germline, CDR1 is LNHDA and CDR2 SQIVND (reference sequence). The DNA for the CDR3 is TGTGCCAGTAGTAAAGGGGTGAATTCACCCCTCCACCTT. This translates into CASSKGVNSPLHL.

The chain combines TRBV6-5 with TRBJ2-1; D not resolved. V dropped 2 bases and J dropped 9 bases, with 17 bases sitting between them. The CDR3 has 15 amino acids. Germline V lookup: CDR1 MNHEY, CDR2 SVGAGI. The CDR3 sequence is CASSYARPPVAEQFF. Written as DNA, the CDR3 is TGTGCCAGCAGTTACGCGCGGCCCCCGGTAGCTGAGCAGTTCTTC.

The chain is built from TRBV11-3 and TRBJ2-7, with 9 bases lining up with TRBD1. This CDR3 has 13 residues. The J segment lost 11 bases and the V segment lost 0 bases, leaving 5 bases of the junction unmatched. The germline V gene encodes CDR1 SGHNT and CDR2 YENEEA. CDR3 DNA sequence: TGTGCCAGCAGCTTAGATGACGGGACAGGGAAGTACTTC. As protein: CASSLDDGTGKYF.

This clonotype was observed a few times. A much larger clone sits a single nucleotide away, making a read error possible. The chain combines TRBV20-1 with TRBJ1-5, with 9 bases lining up with TRBD1. CDR3 length: 14 residues. V lost 7 bases and J lost 2; bases outside the gene matches: 6. The germline gives CDR1 DFQATT, CDR2 SNEGSKA (reference sequence). This CDR3 reads CSVRDRVGNQPQHF. Written as DNA, the CDR3 is TGCAGTGTCAGGGACAGGGTTGGCAATCAGCCCCAGCATTTT.

V usage is TRBV20-1 and J usage is TRBJ1-1, with TRBD1 matching 9 bases. Unmatched junction bases numbered 3, after V lost 6 bases and J lost 1 base. This CDR3 contains 13 residues. Germline CDR1 reads DFQATT; CDR2 reads SNEGSKA (reference sequence). The CDR3 sequence: CSAADRGNTEAFF. The CDR3 DNA sequence: TGCAGTGCCGCGGACAGGGGGAACACTGAAGCTTTCTTT.

Here the CDR3 reads CASSHGEGSYNEQFF. CDR3 bases: TGTGCCAGCAGCCACGGCGAGGGCTCCTACAATGAGCAGTTCTTC. This chain joins TRBV3-1 and TRBJ2-1; TRBD2 is a possible D gene (5 bases). The ends were cut back, 3 bases at V and 0 bases at J, with 9 bases in the middle. CDR3 size: 15 residues. Germline lookup yields CDR1 LGHDT and CDR2 YNNKEL (reference sequence).

Notes on this clonotype: A much bigger clone sits one base away, suggesting this may be a read error. In DNA, the CDR3 is TGTGCCAGCAGTGGAATCCAAGGGCGCACCGGGGAGCTGTTTTTT. This gives the protein CASSGIQGRTGELFF. The rearrangement links TRBV2 to TRBJ2-2; D remains unclear. Trimming took off 4 bases at V and 4 bases at J, with 13 bases between the two ends. This CDR3 has 15 residues. From germline, CDR1 is SNHLY and CDR2 FYNNEI.

This clonotype was detected ten times or more. The V call is TRBV5-8, the J call TRBJ2-3; possibly TRBD2 for D (6 bases). Germline V gives CDR1 SGHTS, CDR2 YDEGEE. Trimming took 1 base from V and 8 from J, leaving 17 bases between them. The CDR3 is 15 amino acids. CDR3: CASSLKAGEYVTQYF. The CDR3 bases are TGTGCCAGCAGCTTGAAAGCGGGTGAATATGTTACGCAGTATTTT.

By proportion, this clonotype is large. This chain joins TRBV6-6 and TRBJ1-5, with a weak D call TRBD1 (5 bases). Germline CDR1 and CDR2: MNHNY and SVGAGI (reference sequence). The CDR3 has 15 amino acids. V was clipped by 4 bases and J by 7 bases, with 17 bases between them. The CDR3 sequence is CASSFPPSQGQPQHF. CDR3 sequence (DNA): TGTGCCAGCAGTTTCCCCCCCTCTCAGGGACAGCCCCAGCATTTT.

The chain couples TRBV7-9 to TRBJ2-5; TRBD2 matches 10 bases. Germline values: CDR1 SEHNR, CDR2 FQNEAQ (reference sequence). The CDR3 covers 13 residues. V gave up 8 bases and J gave up 5 bases; unmatched junction bases: 5. The CDR3: CASGQAGGETQYF. The CDR3 DNA reads as TGTGCCAGCGGCCAAGCGGGGGGGGAGACCCAGTACTTC.

About this clonotype itself: Possible read error: a much larger clone is one base away. This rearrangement joins TRBV3-1 to TRBJ2-7; 13 bases are a match to TRBD2. CDR1 is LGHDT, CDR2 YNNKEL, per germline (reference sequence). The CDR3 has 15 residues. The CDR3 region is CASSRGLAGTYERYF. CDR3 in DNA: TGTGCCAGCAGCCGGGGACTAGCGGGGACCTACGAGCGGTACTTC.

This clonotype was counted a few times. This chain connects TRBV3-1 to TRBJ2-7; D unclear. Per germline, CDR1 LGHDT and CDR2 YNNKEL (reference sequence). The CDR3 is 13 amino acids. V dropped 2 bases and J dropped 6 bases, with 11 bases sitting between them. The CDR3 here is CASSQRRSREQYF. Written as DNA, the CDR3 is TGTGCCAGCAGCCAACGCCGCTCTCGCGAGCAGTACTTC.

The sample holds many counts of this clonotype. The chain has TRBV4-2 and TRBJ1-2; D is undetermined. V was trimmed by 3 bases and J by 7 bases, leaving 18 bases between them. The CDR3 has 15 amino acids. Germline V gene sequence: CDR1 LGHNA, CDR2 YNFKEQ. In DNA, the CDR3 is TGTGCCAGCAGCCAGTCGCTAGGGTTTCTACGTGGCTACACCTTC. This encodes CASSQSLGFLRGYTF.

This clonotype was recorded only once. The chain joins TRBV18 to TRBJ1-2; 8 positions match TRBD1. The V gene end was trimmed by 3 bases and the J gene end by 6 bases; junction bases not matched to a gene: 6. This CDR3 is 14 amino acids long. Germline V gives CDR1 KGHSH, CDR2 LQKENI. The CDR3 DNA sequence: TGTGCCAGCTCACCGGACAGGGAGTATCATGGCTACACCTTC. Its translation is CASSPDREYHGYTF.